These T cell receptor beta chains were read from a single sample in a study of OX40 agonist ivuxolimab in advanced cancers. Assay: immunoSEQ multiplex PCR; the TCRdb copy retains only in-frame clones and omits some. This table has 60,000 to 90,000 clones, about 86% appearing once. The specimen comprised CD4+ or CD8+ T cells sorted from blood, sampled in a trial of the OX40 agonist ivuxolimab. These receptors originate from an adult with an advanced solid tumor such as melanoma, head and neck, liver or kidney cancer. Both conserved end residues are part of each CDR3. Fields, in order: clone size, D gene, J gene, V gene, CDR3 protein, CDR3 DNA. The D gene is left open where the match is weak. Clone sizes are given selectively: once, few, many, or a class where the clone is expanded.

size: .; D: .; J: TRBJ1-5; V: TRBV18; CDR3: CASSEGRSNQPQHF; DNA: TGTGCCAGCTCAGAGGGACGGAGCAATCAGCCCCAGCATTTT
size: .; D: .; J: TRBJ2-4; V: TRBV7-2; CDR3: CASSGYNIQYF; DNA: TGTGCCAGCAGCGGGTACAACATTCAGTACTTC
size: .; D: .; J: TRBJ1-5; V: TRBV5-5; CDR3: CASSLRVDQPQHF; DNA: TGTGCCAGCAGCTTGAGGGTGGATCAGCCCCAGCATTTT
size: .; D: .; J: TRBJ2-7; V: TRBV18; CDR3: CASSPGVSYEQYF; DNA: TGTGCCAGCTCACCCGGGGTTTCCTACGAGCAGTACTTC
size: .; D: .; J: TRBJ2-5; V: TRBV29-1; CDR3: CSVAGSRETQYF; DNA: TGCAGCGTTGCAGGGTCTCGAGAGACCCAGTACTTC
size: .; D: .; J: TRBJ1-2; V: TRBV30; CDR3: CAWSDPSQANYGYTF; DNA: TGTGCCTGGAGCGATCCTTCACAAGCTAACTATGGCTACACCTTC
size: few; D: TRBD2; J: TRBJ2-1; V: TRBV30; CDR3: CAWKRGAGNEQFF; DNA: TGTGCCTGGAAGCGGGGGGCCGGCAATGAGCAGTTCTTC
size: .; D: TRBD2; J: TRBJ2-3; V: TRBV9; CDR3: CASSVVSGGTTDTQYF; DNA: TGTGCCAGCAGCGTAGTTAGCGGGGGGACCACAGATACGCAGTATTTT
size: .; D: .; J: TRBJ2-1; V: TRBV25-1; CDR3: CATQGAGVINEQFF; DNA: TGTGCCACCCAAGGGGCAGGGGTGATCAATGAGCAGTTCTTC
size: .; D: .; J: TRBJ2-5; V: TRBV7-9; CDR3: CASSTGLVGAEQETQYF; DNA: TGTGCCAGCAGCACGGGGTTGGTTGGGGCCGAACAAGAGACCCAGTACTTC
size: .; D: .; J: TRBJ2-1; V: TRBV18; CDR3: CASSPPGRGNEQFF; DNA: TGTGCCAGCTCACCACCGGGGCGGGGCAATGAGCAGTTCTTC
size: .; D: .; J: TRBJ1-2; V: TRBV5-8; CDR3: CASSLQAANYGYTF; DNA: TGTGCCAGCAGCTTGCAGGCGGCGAACTATGGCTACACCTTC
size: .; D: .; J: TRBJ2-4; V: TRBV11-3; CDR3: CASSRGLRDIQYF; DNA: TGTGCCAGCAGCCGGGGGCTCCGAGACATTCAGTACTTC
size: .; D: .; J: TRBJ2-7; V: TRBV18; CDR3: CASSPPGGATYEQYF; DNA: TGTGCCAGCTCACCACCTGGGGGTGCCACCTACGAGCAGTACTTC
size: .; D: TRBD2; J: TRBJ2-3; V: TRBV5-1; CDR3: CASSLDPSGSSATQYF; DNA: TGCGCCAGCAGCTTGGACCCTAGCGGGAGTTCGGCTACGCAGTATTTT
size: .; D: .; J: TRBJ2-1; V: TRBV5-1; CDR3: CASSLGAGRYNEQFF; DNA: TGCGCCAGCAGCTTGGGGGCGGGGAGATACAATGAGCAGTTCTTC
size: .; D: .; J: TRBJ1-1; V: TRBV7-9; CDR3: CASSFQGRTEAFF; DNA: TGTGCCAGCAGCTTCCAGGGTAGGACTGAAGCTTTCTTT
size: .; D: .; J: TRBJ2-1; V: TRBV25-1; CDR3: CASSDAAGRYNEQFF; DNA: TGTGCCAGCAGTGACGCGGCAGGCCGTTACAATGAGCAGTTCTTC
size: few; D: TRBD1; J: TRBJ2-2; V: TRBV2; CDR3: CASSRQGGNTGELFF; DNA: TGTGCCAGCAGTAGACAGGGCGGGAACACCGGGGAGCTGTTTTTT
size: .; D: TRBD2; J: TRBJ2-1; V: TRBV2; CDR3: CASSPRRAGAKNEQFF; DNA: TGTGCCAGCAGTCCTCGGAGAGCGGGAGCAAAAAATGAGCAGTTCTTC
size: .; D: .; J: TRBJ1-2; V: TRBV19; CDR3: CASSRLTYGYTF; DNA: TGTGCCAGTAGTCGTTTGACCTATGGCTACACCTTC
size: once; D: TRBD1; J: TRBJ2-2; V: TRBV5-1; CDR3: CAGSARPGTGSGELFF; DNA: TGCGCCGGCAGCGCCCGTCCCGGGACAGGGTCCGGGGAGCTGTTTTTT
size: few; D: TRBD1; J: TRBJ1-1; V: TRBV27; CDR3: CASTRQGATEAFF; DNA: TGTGCCAGCACAAGACAGGGGGCCACTGAAGCTTTCTTT
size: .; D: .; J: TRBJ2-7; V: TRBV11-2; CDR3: CASSLRLGEQYF; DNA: TGTGCCAGCAGCTTACGTCTCGGCGAGCAGTACTTC
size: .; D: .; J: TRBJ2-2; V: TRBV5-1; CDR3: CASSAGANTGELFF; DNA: TGCGCCAGCAGCGCAGGAGCGAACACCGGGGAGCTGTTTTTT
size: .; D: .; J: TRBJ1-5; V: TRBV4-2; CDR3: CASSQDKGDQPQHF; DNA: TGTGCCAGCAGCCAAGATAAAGGGGATCAGCCCCAGCATTTT
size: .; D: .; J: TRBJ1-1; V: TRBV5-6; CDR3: CASSLGGIRTEAFF; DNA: TGTGCCAGCAGCCTTGGGGGGATAAGGACTGAAGCTTTCTTT
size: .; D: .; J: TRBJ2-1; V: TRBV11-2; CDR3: CASSLVPAGITYNEQFF; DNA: TGTGCCAGCAGCTTAGTCCCGGCGGGCATAACCTACAATGAGCAGTTCTTC
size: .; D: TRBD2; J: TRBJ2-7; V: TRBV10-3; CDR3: CAISSTSGRANEQYF; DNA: TGTGCCATCAGCTCCACTAGCGGGAGGGCCAACGAGCAGTACTTC
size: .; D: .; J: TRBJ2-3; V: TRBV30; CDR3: CAWRSPPGVTQYF; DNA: TGTGCCTGGAGGAGCCCCCCCGGGGTGACGCAGTATTTT
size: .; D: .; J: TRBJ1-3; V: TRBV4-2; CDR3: CASSQEEHAFGNTIYF; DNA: TGTGCCAGCAGCCAAGAGGAGCATGCCTTCGGAAACACCATATATTTT
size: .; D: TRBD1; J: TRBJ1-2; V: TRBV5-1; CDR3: CASSLEGSQGGGYTF; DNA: TGCGCCAGCAGCTTGGAGGGGAGCCAGGGGGGCGGCTACACCTTC
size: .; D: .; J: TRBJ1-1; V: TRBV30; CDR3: CAWSRARMNTEAFF; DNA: TGTGCCTGGAGTCGGGCCAGAATGAACACTGAAGCTTTCTTT
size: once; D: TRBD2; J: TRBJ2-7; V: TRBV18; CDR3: CASSPSSGGLSYEQYF; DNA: TGTGCCAGCTCACCGTCCTCGGGGGGGCTGTCCTACGAGCAGTACTTC
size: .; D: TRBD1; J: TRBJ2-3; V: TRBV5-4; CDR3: CASSLVPGGVDTQYF; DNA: TGTGCCAGCAGCTTGGTACCAGGGGGCGTCGATACGCAGTATTTT
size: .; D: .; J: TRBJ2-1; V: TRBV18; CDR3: CASSPSAPPREQFF; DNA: TGTGCCAGCTCACCTAGCGCCCCGCCTAGGGAGCAGTTCTTC
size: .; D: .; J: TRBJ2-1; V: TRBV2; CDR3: CASTEGKGSYNEQFF; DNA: TGTGCCAGCACCGAAGGGAAGGGTTCATACAATGAGCAGTTCTTC
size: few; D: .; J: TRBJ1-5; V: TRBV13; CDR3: CASSLGGKGSNQPQHF; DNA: TGTGCCAGCAGCTTAGGGGGGAAAGGTAGCAATCAGCCCCAGCATTTT
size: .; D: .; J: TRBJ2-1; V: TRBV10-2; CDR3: CASSVKNNEQFF; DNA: TGCGCCAGCAGTGTCAAAAACAATGAGCAGTTCTTC
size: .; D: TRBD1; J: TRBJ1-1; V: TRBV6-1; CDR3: CASSGTGRSTEAFF; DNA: TGTGCCAGCAGTGGGACAGGGAGAAGTACTGAAGCTTTCTTT
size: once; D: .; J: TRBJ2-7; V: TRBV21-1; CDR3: CAGTYEQYF; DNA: TGTGCGGGCACCTACGAGCAGTACTTC
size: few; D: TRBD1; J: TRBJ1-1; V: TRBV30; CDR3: CAWSRQGGTEAFF; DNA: TGTGCCTGGAGTCGACAGGGGGGGACTGAAGCTTTCTTT
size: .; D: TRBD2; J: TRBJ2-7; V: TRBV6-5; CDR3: CASSGAGGASYEQYF; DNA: TGTGCCAGCAGTGGCGCGGGAGGCGCTTCGTACGAGCAGTACTTC
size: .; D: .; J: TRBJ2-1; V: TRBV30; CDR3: CAWSVQGPGEQFF; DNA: TGTGCCTGGAGTGTACAAGGGCCGGGTGAGCAGTTCTTC
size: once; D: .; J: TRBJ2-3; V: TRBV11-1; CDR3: CASSLYRATDTQYF; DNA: TGTGCCAGCAGCTTGTACAGGGCTACAGATACGCAGTATTTT
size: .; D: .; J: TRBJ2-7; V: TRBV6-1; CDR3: CASREDYEQYF; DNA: TGTGCCAGCAGGGAGGACTACGAGCAGTACTTC
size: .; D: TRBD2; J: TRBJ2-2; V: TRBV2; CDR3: CASSVAGGPTGELFF; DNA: TGTGCCAGCAGTGTGGCGGGAGGGCCAACCGGGGAGCTGTTTTTT
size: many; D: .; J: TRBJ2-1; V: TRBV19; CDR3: CASSSAMDEQFF; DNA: TGTGCCAGCAGCTCGGCTATGGATGAGCAGTTCTTC
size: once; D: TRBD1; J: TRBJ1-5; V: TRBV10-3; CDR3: CAISDGQGLNQPQHF; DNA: TGTGCCATCAGTGATGGACAGGGGCTTAACCAGCCCCAGCATTTT
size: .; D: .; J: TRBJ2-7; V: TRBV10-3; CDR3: CAISVPDREGEQYF; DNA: TGTGCCATCAGTGTCCCTGACAGGGAGGGCGAGCAGTACTTC